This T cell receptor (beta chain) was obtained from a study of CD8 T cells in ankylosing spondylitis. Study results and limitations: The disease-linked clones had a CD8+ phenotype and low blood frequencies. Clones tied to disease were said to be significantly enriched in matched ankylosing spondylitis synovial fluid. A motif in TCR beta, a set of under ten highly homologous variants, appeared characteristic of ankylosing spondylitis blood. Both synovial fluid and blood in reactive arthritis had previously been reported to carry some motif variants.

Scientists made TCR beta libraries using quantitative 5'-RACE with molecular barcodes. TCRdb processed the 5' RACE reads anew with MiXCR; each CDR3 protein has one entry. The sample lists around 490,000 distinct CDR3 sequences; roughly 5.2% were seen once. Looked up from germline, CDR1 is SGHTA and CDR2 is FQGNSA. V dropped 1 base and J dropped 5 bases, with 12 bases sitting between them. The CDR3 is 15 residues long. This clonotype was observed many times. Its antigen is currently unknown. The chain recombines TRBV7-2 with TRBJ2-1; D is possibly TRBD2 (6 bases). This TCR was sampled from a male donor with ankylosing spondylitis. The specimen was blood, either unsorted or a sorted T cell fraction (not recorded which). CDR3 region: CASSLGRTTHNEQFF. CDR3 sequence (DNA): TGTGCCAGCAGCTTAGGAAGGACTACTCACAATGAGCAGTTCTTC. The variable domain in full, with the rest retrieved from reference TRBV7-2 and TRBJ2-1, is GAGVSQSPSNKVTEKGKDVELRCDPISGHTALYWYRQSLGQGLEFLIYFQGNSAPDKSGLPSDRFSAERTGGSVSTLTIQRTQQEDSAVYLCASSLGRTTHNEQFFGPGTRLTVL.